Presented here are 2 T cell receptor beta chains from one specimen sequenced in a study of shared clonotypes between healthy human individuals. Clones were sequenced by immunoSEQ multiplex PCR, and TCRdb holds only the in-frame ones, with some missing. The data contain roughly 1,500,000 clones, approximately 98% of them singletons. The specimen sequenced was naive CD4+ T cells sorted from blood. Stated subset: CD45RA+ positively selected. The origin of the receptors is a man younger than 40 in good health.

The chain employs TRBV27 and TRBJ2-3; tentatively, D is TRBD1 (5 bases). The CDR3 is 13 residues long. Between the trimmed V and J ends, which lost 3 bases and 4 bases, there was a span of 8 bases. CDR1 is MNHEY, CDR2 SMNVEV, per germline (reference sequence). CDR3 nucleotide sequence: TGTGCCAGCAGTTTGGGGCTCCCAGATACGCAGTATTTT. Its protein product is CASSLGLPDTQYF.

This sequence joins TRBV6-1 and TRBJ2-7, with a possible D match to TRBD1 (6 bases). CDR1 and CDR2 from the germline V gene are MNHNS and SASEGT. CDR3 length: 14 amino acids. Trimming removed 4 bases at V and 2 bases at J, with 12 bases between. CDR3 nucleotides: TGTGCCAGCAGTGTTAGGGCAGGGGCCTACGAGCAGTACTTC. This gives the protein CASSVRAGAYEQYF.